One sample yielded the 29 T cell receptor beta chains listed below, sequenced in a study of vaccination effects on CD4 cells after COVID-19. These receptors have no identified antigens. Sequencing followed a ViraFEST assay step that expanded antigen-specific CD4+ T cells with viral peptide pools. Subsequent to 10 days of culture, CD4+ T cells were isolated. As their vaccination, participants received two doses of either BNT162b2 or mRNA-1273. Produced via immunoSEQ multiplex PCR; TCRdb's table is partial and in-frame only. The sample records approximately 70,000 clones, 76% being singletons. The material sequenced was CD4+ T cells from PBMCs cultured with HCoV-OC43 spike peptides, taken after COVID-19 vaccination. Sample subset: HCoV-OC43 spike overlapping peptide pool stimulation. These receptors came from a human donor who received a COVID-19 vaccine.

The chain recombines TRBV30 with TRBJ1-2; D is ambiguous. The CDR3 covers 13 residues. V was shortened by 4 bases and J by 3 bases, with 12 bases between the two germline ends. Germline V gene lookup returns CDR1 GTSNPN and CDR2 SVGIG (reference sequence). CDR3 coding DNA: TGTGCCTGGAACCGACTCAACGACTATGGCTACACCTTC. Protein: CAWNRLNDYGYTF.

This clone is a singleton in its sample. The V call is TRBV2, the J call TRBJ1-2; 10 bases are a match to TRBD1. The J segment lost 4 bases and the V segment lost 6 bases, leaving 5 bases of the junction unmatched. The CDR3 contains 14 residues. Per the germline V gene, CDR1 is SNHLY and CDR2 is FYNNEI. The CDR3 coding sequence is TGTGCCAGCAGCGACAGGGGGCTTGGCTATGGCTACACCTTC. Translating it yields CASSDRGLGYGYTF. Variable domain in full (rest from reference TRBV2 and TRBJ1-2): EPEVTQTPSHQVTQMGQEVILRCVPISNHLYFYWYRQILGQKVEFLVSFYNNEISEKSEIFDDQFSVERPDGSNFTLKIRSTKLEDSAMYFCASSDRGLGYGYTFGSGTRLTVV.

This chain joins TRBV20-1 and TRBJ1-6; a weak D match, TRBD1 (5 bases). Between the trimmed V and J ends, which lost 3 bases and 7 bases, there was a span of 19 bases. Germline CDR1 reads DFQATT; CDR2 reads SNEGSKA (reference sequence). The CDR3 covers 16 residues. The CDR3 spells CSASAVSGGVNSPLHF. CDR3 DNA sequence: TGCAGTGCTAGTGCCGTTTCGGGGGGGGTGAATTCACCCCTCCACTTT.

The rearrangement joins TRBV7-6 to TRBJ1-1; 7 positions agree with TRBD1. Germline loops: CDR1 SGHVS, CDR2 FNYEAQ. The length of the CDR3 is 15 residues. V was clipped by 5 bases and J by 6 bases; unmatched bases: 12. The CDR3 here is CASSISSTGVPEAFF. The CDR3 DNA sequence: TGTGCCAGCAGCATATCGTCTACAGGGGTCCCTGAAGCTTTCTTT.

The V call is TRBV18, the J call TRBJ1-2; D gene ambiguous. CDR1 and CDR2 from the germline V gene are KGHSH and LQKENI. CDR3 length: 13 residues. V was trimmed by 2 bases and J by 1 base, leaving 5 bases between them. CDR3 sequence: CASSPADNYGYTF. CDR3 nucleotides: TGTGCCAGCTCACCAGCAGATAACTATGGCTACACCTTC.

This clone was seen once. This rearrangement joins TRBV28 to TRBJ1-2; 7 bases map to TRBD1. V lost 6 bases and J lost 4; bases outside the gene matches: 8. The CDR3 contains 14 residues. The germline CDR1 and CDR2 sequences are MDHEN and SYDVKM. The CDR3 DNA reads as TGTGCCAGCAGGCGGACAGGAGCATCCTATGGCTACACCTTC. It yields the protein CASRRTGASYGYTF.

V is TRBV6-5 and J is TRBJ1-2; no clear D gene. From germline, CDR1 is MNHEY and CDR2 SVGAGI. Trimming took off 2 bases at V and 10 bases at J, with 14 bases between the two ends. The CDR3 runs 13 residues. In nucleotides, the CDR3 is TGTGCCAGCAGTTACCCCGGAAACCCGAACTACACCTTC. Its translation: CASSYPGNPNYTF.

V gene TRBV30 combines with J gene TRBJ1-1; the D is unclear. With 8 bases removed from V and 6 bases from J, the gap between germline ends came to 19 bases. The CDR3 length is 13 residues. Germline V CDR1 and CDR2: GTSNPN, SVGIG (reference sequence). This CDR3 is CAHGRAWSAEAFF. The CDR3 coding sequence is TGTGCCCACGGAAGGGCTTGGAGCGCTGAAGCTTTCTTT.

The genes are TRBV2 and TRBJ1-5; no definite D call. Trimming stripped 4 bases from V and 0 bases from J, with 10 bases between. CDR1 is SNHLY and CDR2 is FYNNEI in the germline V gene. The CDR3 has 15 amino acids. Here the CDR3 reads CASSVYRTSNQPQHF. The CDR3 nucleotides are TGTGCCAGCAGTGTTTACAGAACTAGCAATCAGCCCCAGCATTTT.

The V and J genes are TRBV6-2 or TRBV6-3 and TRBJ2-3; 8 bases agree with TRBD1. This CDR3 is built from 15 residues. Germline CDR1 MNHEY, CDR2 SVGEGT. With 5 bases clipped from V and 2 bases from J, the junction kept 6 bases outside the gene matches. In nucleotides, the CDR3 is TGTGCCAGCAGTCCAGGGGACAGGAACACAGATACGCAGTATTTT. Encoded protein: CASSPGDRNTDTQYF.

The chain uses TRBV7-2 and TRBJ2-1; TRBD2 agrees at 11 bases. Per germline, CDR1 SGHTA and CDR2 FQGNSA. The CDR3 extends over 15 amino acids. V lost 3 bases to trimming and J lost 5 bases; unmatched junction nucleotides: 3. The CDR3 reads CASSFTSGGNNEQFF. CDR3 in DNA: TGTGCCAGCAGCTTTACTAGCGGGGGTAACAATGAGCAGTTCTTC. Full variable domain (remainder filled in from reference TRBV7-2 and TRBJ2-1): GAGVSQSPSNKVTEKGKDVELRCDPISGHTALYWYRQSLGQGLEFLIYFQGNSAPDKSGLPSDRFSAERTGGSVSTLTIQRTQQEDSAVYLCASSFTSGGNNEQFFGPGTRLTVL.

This chain uses TRBV19 with TRBJ1-5, with D perhaps matching TRBD1 (5 bases). Germline assignment: CDR1 LNHDA and CDR2 SQIVND (reference sequence). CDR3 length: 13 residues. V lost 7 bases and J lost 6, with 13 bases in between. CDR3 DNA sequence: TGTGCCAGTAACAACAGGCAGGTTCAGCCCCAGCATTTT. It specifies CASNNRQVQPQHF. The complete variable domain, with remaining parts taken from reference TRBV19 and TRBJ1-5, reads DGGITQSPKYLFRKEGQNVTLSCEQNLNHDAMYWYRQDPGQGLRLIYYSQIVNDFQKGDIAEGYSVSREKKESFPLTVTSAQKNPTAFYLCASNNRQVQPQHFGDGTRLSIL.

The J gene is TRBJ1-3, the V gene TRBV11-2; 10 bases line up with TRBD1. V lost 5 bases to trimming and J lost 6 bases; unmatched junction nucleotides: 7. This CDR3 contains 15 residues. Germline CDR1 reads SGHAT; CDR2 reads FQNNGV. The CDR3 protein is CASSSLTGGTNTIYF. The CDR3, as DNA: TGTGCCAGCAGCAGTTTGACAGGGGGCACAAACACCATATATTTT.

The chain combines TRBV11-1 with TRBJ1-4; perhaps TRBD1 as D (5 bases). The V end was cut by 5 bases, the J end by 8 bases, with 18 bases between. The CDR3 is 15 residues long. Germline loops: CDR1 SGHAT, CDR2 FQDESV (reference sequence). CDR3 protein: CASSRVDSGSEKLFF. CDR3 sequence (DNA): TGTGCCAGCAGCAGAGTTGACAGTGGATCGGAAAAACTGTTTTTT. Full variable domain (remainder filled in from reference TRBV11-1 and TRBJ1-4): EAEVAQSPRYKITEKSQAVAFWCDPISGHATLYWYRQILGQGPELLVQFQDESVVDDSQLPKDRFSAERLKGVDSTLKIQPAELGDSAMYLCASSRVDSGSEKLFFGSGTQLSVL.

This clone was detected only once. The chain is built from TRBV27 and TRBJ2-2; unclear D gene. The CDR3 sequence is 13 residues long. The germline V gene has CDR1 MNHEY and CDR2 SMNVEV (reference sequence). Trimming pared 6 bases from V and 4 bases from J, leaving 9 bases between. Written as DNA, the CDR3 is TGTGCCAGCAGATCTTACGGCACCGGGGAGCTGTTTTTT. Translated: CASRSYGTGELFF.

The chain employs TRBV5-1 and TRBJ2-1; 7 bases align to TRBD1. Per germline, CDR1 SGHRS and CDR2 YFSETQ. The CDR3 is 15 amino acids. After removal of 4 bases from V and 2 bases from J, the junction contained 6 bases not matched to a gene. The CDR3: CASSPWTGTYNEQFF. The CDR3 DNA sequence: TGCGCCAGCAGCCCATGGACAGGCACCTACAATGAGCAGTTCTTC.

This clone was picked up a small number of times. The chain recombines TRBV18 with TRBJ1-6; 8 nucleotides line up with TRBD1. V was clipped by 3 bases and J by 10 bases; unmatched bases: 11. This CDR3 has 16 residues. CDR1 is KGHSH, CDR2 LQKENI, per germline. The chain's CDR3 is CASSPAGQGAGSPLHF. The CDR3 DNA follows: TGTGCCAGCTCACCCGCCGGTCAGGGGGCGGGATCACCCCTCCACTTT.

The rearrangement uses TRBV5-1 and TRBJ1-4; a weak D match, TRBD1 (5 bases). Germline CDR1 SGHRS, CDR2 YFSETQ. The V end was cut by 4 bases, the J end by 4 bases, with 17 bases between. This CDR3 region has 16 residues. For the CDR3, the DNA is TGCGCCAGCAGCAAGGGACTCCCGGGGTATAATGAAAAACTGTTTTTT. Its translation: CASSKGLPGYNEKLFF.

The V gene is TRBV5-1, the J gene TRBJ2-1; 7 nucleotides align to TRBD1. CDR3 length equals 15 residues. Germline values: CDR1 SGHRS, CDR2 YFSETQ. With V trimmed by 4 bases and J by 5 bases, 9 bases remained unmatched. The CDR3, as DNA: TGCGCCAGCAGCCCACCGGGACAGCTAAACAATGAGCAGTTCTTC. Residues: CASSPPGQLNNEQFF.

There are a few counts of this clone. The rearrangement uses TRBV6-1 and TRBJ1-1, with no clear D. This CDR3 has 13 residues. CDR1 is MNHNS and CDR2 is SASEGT in the germline V gene. The V end was cut by 2 bases, the J end by 5 bases, with 9 bases between. CDR3 protein: CASSEKGLTEAFF. CDR3 nucleotide sequence: TGTGCCAGCAGTGAAAAGGGTTTAACTGAAGCTTTCTTT.

This clone showed up just a few times. The chain joins TRBV19 to TRBJ1-2; D is undetermined. Trimming left V 8 bases short and J 1 base short, with 8 bases between. Germline CDR1 reads LNHDA; CDR2 reads SQIVND (reference sequence). The CDR3 is 12 residues long. The CDR3 is CASRDINYGYTF. DNA of the CDR3: TGTGCCAGTCGCGATATTAACTATGGCTACACCTTC.

The chain recombines TRBV7-2 with TRBJ2-7; perhaps TRBD1 as D (5 bases). V lost 5 bases and J lost 4, with 12 bases in between. CDR1 and CDR2 from the germline V gene are SGHTA and FQGNSA. The CDR3 has 13 amino acids. The CDR3 region has the DNA TGTGCCAGCAGCATCCGACAGTCTTACGAGCAGTACGTC. Protein product: CASSIRQSYEQYV.

The rearrangement uses TRBV19 and TRBJ2-2; D is ambiguous. Germline V gives CDR1 LNHDA, CDR2 SQIVND (reference sequence). The CDR3 has 14 residues. Trimming took off 5 bases at V and 0 bases at J, with 7 bases between the two ends. The CDR3 region has the DNA TGTGCCAGTAGTCGCACAGCGAACACCGGGGAGCTGTTTTTT. Protein sequence: CASSRTANTGELFF.

This clone has more than one count but fewer than ten. This CDR3 is CASSRRYGYTF. CDR3 in DNA: TGTGCCAGCAGCCGAAGGTATGGCTACACCTTC. This rearrangement joins TRBV7-9 to TRBJ1-2; D ambiguous. Germline-derived CDR1 and CDR2 are SEHNR and FQNEAQ (reference sequence). The V gene lost 5 bases and the J gene lost 5 bases, with 6 bases spanning the gap. This CDR3 region has 11 residues.

The rearrangement links TRBV10-3 to TRBJ2-7, with D perhaps matching TRBD1 or TRBD2 (5 bases each). Germline assignment: CDR1 ENHRY and CDR2 SYGVKD. This CDR3 region has 18 residues. V was clipped by 2 bases and J by 2 bases, with 22 bases between them. DNA of the CDR3: TGTGCCATCAGTGAGAGAGAGGGAAAACACGGGGCCACCTACGAGCAGTACGTC. It specifies CAISEREGKHGATYEQYV.

The chain recombines TRBV18 with TRBJ2-5; unclear D gene. Between the trimmed V and J ends, which lost 1 base and 5 bases, there was a span of 14 bases. This CDR3 has 15 amino acids. The germline gives CDR1 KGHSH, CDR2 LQKENI. Here the CDR3 reads CASSPLARQAETQYF. Here the CDR3 DNA reads TGTGCCAGCTCACCACTGGCCCGCCAAGCGGAGACCCAGTACTTC.

This clone came up a few times. CDR3 nucleotides: TGCAGTGCTAGTAGGGTGGCTTCTGGGGCCAACGTCCTGACTTTC. It is translated as CSASRVASGANVLTF. This chain uses TRBV20-1 with TRBJ2-6; D gene uncertain. This CDR3 comprises 15 residues. Deletions cut 3 bases from V and 1 base from J, with 10 bases between. The germline CDR1 and CDR2 sequences are DFQATT and SNEGSKA (reference sequence).

The chain is built from TRBV19 and TRBJ1-1; the D gene is possibly TRBD1 (6 bases). The V gene's germline CDR1 is LNHDA and CDR2 SQIVND (reference sequence). The CDR3 totals 14 residues. V lost 3 bases to trimming and J lost 6 bases, with 14 bases between them. DNA of the CDR3: TGTGCCAGTAGTATTTGGGGGGGCAAGGCTGAAGCTTTCTTT. This encodes CASSIWGGKAEAFF.

This rearrangement joins TRBV3-1 (or the pseudogene TRBV3-2) to TRBJ2-2; 8 bases agree with TRBD1. CDR1 is LGHDT and CDR2 is YNNKEL in the germline V gene (reference sequence). The CDR3 loop spans 16 amino acids. V was pared by 4 bases and J by 6 bases, with 10 bases of the junction left unmatched. The DNA for the CDR3 is TGTGCCAGCAGCCCAGGGGGCAGTTTCGGACCCGGGGAGCTGTTTTTT. Its protein is CASSPGGSFGPGELFF.